The 19 T cell receptor beta chains given below trace back to one sample, sequenced in a study of blood T cells in healthy people across ages. Then a second PCR, running about 6 to 12 cycles, was carried out with a sample-barcoded 5' primer and a J-beta primer mix. TCRdb called the 5' RACE reads again in MiXCR, with one record for every CDR3 protein. The top ten clones hold 9.5% to 13% of a sample with 800,000 to 950,000 distinct CDR3 sequences, about 29% of them seen once. These data also formed part of another study, on T cells of mothers and their children.

The material sequenced was blood. All receptors come from a woman in her thirties or forties in good health.

In the case of this clonotype: One base away lies a much larger clone, so this may be a sequencing read error. The rearrangement uses TRBV21-1 and TRBJ2-5; whether TRBD1, the table's D call, matches the DNA was not checked. TRBV21-1 is described as a pseudogene. The CDR3 totals 15 residues. The CDR3 protein is CASSKERDRDNEQYF. DNA for the CDR3: TGTGCCAGCAGCAAAGAGAGAGACAGGGACAATGAGCAGTACTTC.

This clonotype was picked up a small number of times. A read error may produce the germline difference seen at one junction end. J is TRBJ2-1 and V is TRBV5-1; D is ambiguous. The CDR3 has 14 amino acids. Germline CDR1 reads SGHRS; CDR2 reads YFSETQ. DNA of the CDR3: TGTGCCAGCAGCTGGGGTGGAACCTACAATGAGCAGTTCTTC. Amino acids: CASSWGGTYNEQFF.

The chain has TRBV12-3 or TRBV12-4 and TRBJ2-4, with D perhaps matching TRBD2 (5 bases). The length of the CDR3 is 13 residues. V was clipped by 1 base and J by 13 bases, with 14 bases between them. CDR3 loop: CASSLVESGEQYF. The CDR3 bases are TGTGCCAGCAGTTTAGTGGAATCTGGGGAGCAGTACTTC.

This clonotype was observed many times. CDR3 residues: CASSLGGQGPYEQYF. DNA of the CDR3: TGTGCCAGCAGCTTAGGGGGACAGGGCCCCTACGAGCAGTACTTC. The chain employs TRBV7-6 and TRBJ2-7, with 9 bases lining up with TRBD1. The CDR3 has 15 amino acids. Looked up from germline, CDR1 is SGHVS and CDR2 is FNYEAQ. V shed 1 base, J shed 2 bases, and the junction held 3 bases outside the gene matches.

The J gene is TRBJ1-2, the V gene TRBV9; a possible D gene is TRBD1 (5 bases). Trimming took off 5 bases at V and 6 bases at J, with 11 bases between the two ends. The CDR3 length is 12 residues. The germline gives CDR1 SGDLS, CDR2 YYNGEE. The CDR3 sequence: CASRGQKDGYTF. The CDR3 DNA sequence: TGTGCCAGCAGGGGGCAAAAGGATGGCTACACCTTC.

V gene TRBV20-1 combines with J gene TRBJ2-3, with TRBD1 matching 9 bases. After removal of 5 bases from V and 0 bases from J, the junction contained 6 bases not matched to a gene. CDR1 is DFQATT, CDR2 SNEGSKA, per germline (reference sequence). The CDR3 is 15 amino acids. The CDR3 region has the DNA TGCAGTGCTCTCTGGACAGGGGTCAGCACAGATACGCAGTATTTT. Translation: CSALWTGVSTDTQYF.

The rearrangement uses TRBV4-1 and TRBJ2-3; 9 nucleotides align to TRBD2. Germline V gene data show CDR1 as MGHRA and CDR2 as YSYEKL. V trimming: 0 bases; J trimming: 6 bases; junction bases outside the gene matches: 7. The CDR3 has 16 amino acids. The CDR3: CASSQDRAGGKDTQYF. CDR3 coding DNA: TGCGCCAGCAGCCAAGATCGAGCGGGGGGCAAGGATACGCAGTATTTT.

There are a few counts of this clonotype. A read error may be the cause here, since a much bigger clone is one base away. This chain links TRBV18 with TRBJ2-5; TRBD2 agrees at 8 bases. CDR1 and CDR2 from the germline V gene are KGHSH and LQKENI. The CDR3 consists of 12 residues. The CDR3 bases are TGTGCCAGCCCACCGGGAGGGGAGACCCAGTACTTC. Translated: CASPPGGETQYF. Full variable domain (outside the CDR3, taken from reference TRBV18 and TRBJ2-5): NAGVMQNPRHLVRRRGQEARLRCSPMKGHSHVYWYRQLPEEGLKFMVYLQKENIIDESGMPKERFSAEFPKEGPSILRIQQVVRGDSAAYFCASPPGGETQYFGPGTRLLVL.

A remark on this clonotype: This may stem from a read error, because a much larger clone lies one nucleotide away. The CDR3 nucleotides are TGTGCCACCAGCAGAGATGGGGAAGATACGCAGTATTTT. Encoded protein: CATSRDGEDTQYF. The chain combines TRBV15 with TRBJ2-3; no firm D call. The CDR3 totals 13 residues. Germline CDR1 and CDR2: LNHNV and YYDKDF (reference sequence). Trimming cost V 0 bases and J 5 bases, with 6 bases left between them.

This clonotype has at least ten counts. This rearrangement joins TRBV12-3 or TRBV12-4 to TRBJ2-6, with D possibly TRBD2 on 6 matching bases. The V end lost 6 bases, the J end lost 0 bases, and 9 bases lay between the germline ends. This CDR3 has 15 amino acids. Here the CDR3 reads CASSPGGSGANVLTF. The CDR3 DNA reads TGTGCCAGCAGCCCCGGGGGCTCTGGGGCCAACGTCCTGACTTTC.

The chain combines TRBV15 with TRBJ1-2; no definite D call. Germline values: CDR1 LNHNV, CDR2 YYDKDF (reference sequence). V gave up 0 bases and J gave up 2 bases, with 7 bases separating them. CDR3 length equals 14 residues. The CDR3 here is CATSRDTLNYGYTF. DNA of the CDR3: TGTGCCACCAGCAGAGATACGTTGAACTATGGCTACACCTTC.

The chain recombines TRBV6-5 with TRBJ2-2; unclear D gene. The CDR3 is 13 residues long. Germline V gives CDR1 MNHEY, CDR2 SVGAGI. The germline V and J ends were trimmed by 5 bases and 6 bases, with 10 bases remaining between them. This chain's CDR3 is CASSPTPSGELFF. CDR3 coding DNA: TGTGCCAGCAGTCCGACCCCGTCCGGGGAGCTGTTTTTT.

This clonotype turned up a few times. The chain couples TRBV7-9 to TRBJ2-7, with a tentative D call TRBD2 (6 bases). This CDR3 is 16 amino acids long. V was trimmed by 5 bases and J by 3 bases, leaving 20 bases between them. Germline V lookup: CDR1 SEHNR, CDR2 FQNEAQ (reference sequence). The CDR3: CASSPHPLRLDYEQYF. The CDR3 bases are TGTGCCAGCAGCCCACACCCTCTGCGACTAGACTACGAGCAGTACTTC.

The rearrangement uses TRBV5-1 and TRBJ1-5; 9 positions match TRBD1. This CDR3 is 16 amino acids long. From germline, CDR1 is SGHRS and CDR2 YFSETQ. Germline trimming cut 0 bases from V and 4 bases from J; bases unmatched to any gene: 5. CDR3 in amino acids: CASSLEPGTGNQPQHF. In nucleotides, the CDR3 is TGCGCCAGCAGCTTGGAGCCCGGGACAGGGAATCAGCCCCAGCATTTT.

This clonotype was picked up many times. The J gene is TRBJ2-3, the V gene TRBV9, with D unclear. Per the germline V gene, CDR1 is SGDLS and CDR2 is YYNGEE. The V gene lost 0 bases and the J gene lost 6 bases, with 8 bases spanning the gap. The CDR3 contains 13 residues. This chain's CDR3 is CASSVGAGDTQYF. CDR3 sequence (DNA): TGTGCCAGCAGCGTAGGAGCAGGCGATACGCAGTATTTT.

This clonotype was seen a few times. The V and J genes are TRBV2 and TRBJ1-2; D gene ambiguous. V was cut by 11 bases and J by 7 bases, with 14 bases left in between. This CDR3 contains 11 residues. Germline V gene sequence: CDR1 SNHLY, CDR2 FYNNEI. The DNA for the CDR3 is TGTGCCTCAAAGGAGGGAGCTGGCTACACCTTC. Residues: CASKEGAGYTF.

V is TRBV20-1 and J is TRBJ1-5, with D hard to call. V shed 6 bases and J shed 0 bases, with 9 bases lying between them. The CDR3 is 13 residues long. Germline CDR1 DFQATT, CDR2 SNEGSKA (reference sequence). The CDR3 DNA is TGCAGTGCGCCTAGTCTTAGCAATCAGCCCCAGCATTTT. The encoded protein is CSAPSLSNQPQHF.

This clonotype was counted at least ten times. This sequence joins TRBV2 and TRBJ1-2, with 12 bases identical to TRBD1. CDR1 and CDR2 (germline): SNHLY, FYNNEI. This CDR3 comprises 17 residues. The trim removed 4 bases at V and 5 bases at J, leaving 11 bases unmatched. The CDR3 nucleotides are TGTGCCAGCAGTGTGTCGGTGGGGGGACAGGGGGCTTATGGCTACACCTTC. Amino acids: CASSVSVGGQGAYGYTF.

Only a few counts were recorded for this clonotype. The chain links TRBV18 to TRBJ1-6; D is perhaps TRBD1 (5 bases). V was cut by 1 base and J by 9 bases, with 13 bases left in between. Germline CDR1 is KGHSH and CDR2 is LQKENI. The CDR3 runs to 15 residues. CDR3 nucleotides: TGTGCCAGCTCACCACAAGGGCAGGGTGGTTCACCCCTCCACTTT. This encodes CASSPQGQGGSPLHF.